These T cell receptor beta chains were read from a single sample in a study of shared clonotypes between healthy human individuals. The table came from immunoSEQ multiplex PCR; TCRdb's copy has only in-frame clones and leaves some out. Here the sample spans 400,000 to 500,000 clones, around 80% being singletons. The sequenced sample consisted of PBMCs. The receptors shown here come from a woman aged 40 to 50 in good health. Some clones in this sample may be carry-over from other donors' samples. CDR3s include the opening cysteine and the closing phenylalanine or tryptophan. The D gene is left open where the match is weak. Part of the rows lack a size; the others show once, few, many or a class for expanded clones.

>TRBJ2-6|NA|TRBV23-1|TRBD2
TGCGCCACCACGGGGCGGGGGATCTCTGGGGCCAACGTCCTGACTTTC
CATTGRGISGANVLTF
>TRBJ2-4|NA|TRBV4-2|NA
TGTGCCAGCAGCCAAGCGGGAGCCAAAAACATTCAGTACTTC
CASSQAGAKNIQYF
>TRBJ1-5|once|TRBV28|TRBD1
TGTGCCAGCTCCGAGAGACAGGGAGGCAATCAGCCCCAGCATTTT
CASSERQGGNQPQHF
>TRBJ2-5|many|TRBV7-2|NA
TGTGCCAGCAGCCTTACCCCGGTGGTTCAAGAGACCCAGTACTTC
CASSLTPVVQETQYF
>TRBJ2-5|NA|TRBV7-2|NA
TGTGCCAGCAGCTCAACTGGGCCCTACCAGACCCAGTACTTC
CASSSTGPYQTQYF
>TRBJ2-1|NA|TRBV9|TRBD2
TGTGCCAGCAGCGTTTGGTCTAGCGGGAGTAATGAGCAGTTCTTC
CASSVWSSGSNEQFF
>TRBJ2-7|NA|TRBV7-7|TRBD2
TGTGCTAGCAGCTCGCCTGAGACTAGCGGGAGTTTCTACGAGCAGTACTTC
CASSSPETSGSFYEQYF
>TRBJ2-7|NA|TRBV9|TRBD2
TGTGCCAGCAGCATGGGACTAGCGGGGACGGGCGAGCAGTACTTC
CASSMGLAGTGEQYF
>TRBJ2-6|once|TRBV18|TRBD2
TGTGCCAGCTTACCACTCGCACTAGCGGGAGGGTCTGGGGCCAACGCCCTGACTTTC
CASLPLALAGGSGANALTF
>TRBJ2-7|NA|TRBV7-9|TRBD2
TGTGCCAGCAGCTCAACGACTAGCGGGACCCTCTACGAGCAGTACTTC
CASSSTTSGTLYEQYF
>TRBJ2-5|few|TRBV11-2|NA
TGTGCCAGCAGCTCCGGTTATGTGGCGGTCTCGGGGACCCAGTACTTC
CASSSGYVAVSGTQYF
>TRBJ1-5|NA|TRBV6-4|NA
TGTGCCAGCAGCCTCTCCGCCAATCAGCCCCAGCATTTT
CASSLSANQPQHF
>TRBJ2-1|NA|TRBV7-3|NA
TGTGCCAGCAGCTTAAATACGGACAATGAGCAGTTCTTC
CASSLNTDNEQFF
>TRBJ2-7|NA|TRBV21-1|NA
TGTGCCAGCAGCAAAAAGACAGGGACCTACGAGCAGTACTTC
CASSKKTGTYEQYF
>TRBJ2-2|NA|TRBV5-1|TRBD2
TGCGCCAGCAGCGAGCGTACTAGCGGGAGAATCACCGGGGAGCTGTTTTTT
CASSERTSGRITGELFF
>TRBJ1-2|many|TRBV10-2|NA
TGCGCCAGCAGTGAGTGGGGGGACTATGGCTACACCTTC
CASSEWGDYGYTF
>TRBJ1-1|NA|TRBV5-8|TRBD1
TGTGCCAGCAGTTTGGACAGGGTTTACACTGAAGCTTTCTTT
CASSLDRVYTEAFF
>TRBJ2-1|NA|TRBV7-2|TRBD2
TGTGCCAGCAGCTTAGTTAGCGGGGCCAATGAGCAGTTCTTC
CASSLVSGANEQFF
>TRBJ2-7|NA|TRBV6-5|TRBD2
TGTGCCAGCAGCCGACTAGCGGGGAGCTACGAGCAGTACTTC
CASSRLAGSYEQYF
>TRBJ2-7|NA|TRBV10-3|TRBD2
TGTGCCATCAGTGCCCGGGGGGGGTCCGGCGTTTTCTCCTACGAGCAGTACTTC
CAISARGGSGVFSYEQYF
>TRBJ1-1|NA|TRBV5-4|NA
TGTGCCAGCAGCTTGGGGGGCAGCATGAACACTGAAGCTTTCTTT
CASSLGGSMNTEAFF
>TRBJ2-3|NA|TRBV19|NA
TGTGCCAGTAAGGGGAGCACAGATACGCAGTATTTT
CASKGSTDTQYF
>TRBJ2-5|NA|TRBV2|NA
TGTGCCAGCAGCGAAGAAGGCCGGGACGGAGGGGCCCAGTACTTC
CASSEEGRDGGAQYF
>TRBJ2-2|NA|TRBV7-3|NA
TGTGCCAGCAGTCCCATGTCACGGGACCTCAACACCGGGGAGCTGTTTTTT
CASSPMSRDLNTGELFF
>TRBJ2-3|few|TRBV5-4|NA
TGTGCCAGCAGCTTGGATAGCACAGATACGCAGTATTTT
CASSLDSTDTQYF
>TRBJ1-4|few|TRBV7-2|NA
TGTGCCAGCAGCTCGCCAACTAATGAAAAACTGTTTTTT
CASSSPTNEKLFF
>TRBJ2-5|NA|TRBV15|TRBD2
TGTGCCACCAGCAGAGACCGGGGAGGGGCGGAGACCCAGTACTTC
CATSRDRGGAETQYF
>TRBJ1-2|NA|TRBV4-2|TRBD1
TGTGCCAGCAGCCAAGAGCAGGGGACAGGGAAATGGTATGGCTACACCTTC
CASSQEQGTGKWYGYTF
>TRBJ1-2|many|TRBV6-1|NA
TGTGCCAGCACCTTCTCAGGGGTTGGTGGCTACACCTTC
CASTFSGVGGYTF
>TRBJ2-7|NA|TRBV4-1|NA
TGCGCCAGCAGCACCCCCGGTGTCAGGGGGGCTTGGGAGCAGTACTTC
CASSTPGVRGAWEQYF
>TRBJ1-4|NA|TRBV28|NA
TGTGCCAGCAGGACCCCCTCGTTTAATGAAAAACTGTTTTTT
CASRTPSFNEKLFF
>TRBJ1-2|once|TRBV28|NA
TGTGCCAGCAGTTCGGTAGGGTTCGATGGCTACACCTTC
CASSSVGFDGYTF
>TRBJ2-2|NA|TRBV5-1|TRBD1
TGCGCCAGCAGGATGACAGGGGGGTCTGCGGAGCTGTTTTTT
CASRMTGGSAELFF
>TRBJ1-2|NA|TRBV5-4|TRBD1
TGTGCCAGCAGCCAAACAGGGGTTGATGGCTACACCTTC
CASSQTGVDGYTF
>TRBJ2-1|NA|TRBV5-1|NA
TGCGCCAGCAGCTTGCAAGGCCGACAGTACAATGAGCAGTTCTTC
CASSLQGRQYNEQFF
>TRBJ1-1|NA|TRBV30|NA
TGTGCCTGGAGTGTAGAGTGGGACACTAAAGCTTTCTTT
CAWSVEWDTKAFF
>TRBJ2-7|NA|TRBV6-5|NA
TGTGCCAGCAGTTCCCCCCTTAGCGCCGTCTACGAGCAGTACTTC
CASSSPLSAVYEQYF